Presented here are 3 T cell receptor beta chains from one specimen sequenced in a study of cytomegalovirus exposure and HLA in healthy donors. With 60 Vbeta and 13 Jbeta primers, the PCR was carried out. Clones were sequenced by immunoSEQ multiplex PCR, and TCRdb holds only the in-frame ones, with some missing. This sample carries about 130,000 clones, with roughly 2.7% going to the ten biggest clones. The sample taken for sequencing was PBMCs. These receptors were taken from a man under 40 in good health and CMV-seronegative.

The chain couples TRBV5-1 to TRBJ2-7; TRBD1 matches 9 bases. The CDR3 has 16 residues. CDR1 is SGHRS, CDR2 YFSETQ, per germline. V lost 4 bases, J lost 5 bases, and 13 bases stayed unmatched. The CDR3 DNA reads as TGCGCCAGCAGCCCTGTCCCGGACAGGGGAAGGGACGAGCAGTACTTC. Residues: CASSPVPDRGRDEQYF.

A word on this clone: Within the sample, other DNA sequences also encode this same CDR3. This chain connects TRBV11-2 to TRBJ2-3; TRBD2 matches at 12 bases. The CDR3 is 15 amino acids. The germline CDR1 and CDR2 sequences are SGHAT and FQNNGV. The V and J ends lost 5 bases and 4 bases, in that order; junction bases with no gene match: 4. The CDR3 loop is CASSALAGGPDTQYF. The CDR3 DNA reads as TGTGCCAGCAGCGCACTAGCGGGAGGCCCAGATACGCAGTATTTT.

V and J are TRBV5-4 and TRBJ2-7; D uncertain. This CDR3 region has 14 residues. Trimming left V 6 bases short and J 3 bases short, with 16 bases between. Germline V gene lookup returns CDR1 SGHNT and CDR2 YYREEE (reference sequence). The CDR3 DNA reads TGTGCCAGCAAGGCGGATTACGAAAGCTACGAGCAGTACTTC. Translation: CASKADYESYEQYF.